Sequencing of this T cell receptor beta chain was carried out in a study of immune evolution from preneoplasia to lung adenocarcinoma. TCRdb keeps only in-frame clones here, not all; method: immunoSEQ multiplex PCR. Of fewer than 13,000 clones listed, 70% to 80% are singletons. Germline values: CDR1 LNHNV, CDR2 YYDKDF (reference sequence). CDR3 length: 18 amino acids. V trimming: 0 bases; J trimming: 0 bases; junction bases outside the gene matches: 11. The chain links TRBV15 to TRBJ2-7; 7 bases match TRBD2. Sequenced: FFPE minimally invasive lung adenocarcinoma tissue. This TCR was sampled from a donor aged 70 or over with lung adenocarcinoma. The CDR3 nucleotides read TGTGCCACCAGCAGAGAGAGGGGCATTAGCGGGTTCTCCTACGAGCAGTACTTC. This sequence encodes CATSRERGISGFSYEQYF.